The 15 T cell receptor beta chains given below trace back to one sample, sequenced in a study of T cells in Graves' hyperthyroidism and ophthalmopathy. The CDR3 regions of TCR beta were amplified from RNA transcripts. HTBI primers were used for first-round RT-PCR of the TCR CDR3. TCRdb used MiXCR to reprocess the multiplex PCR reads, holding one entry per CDR3 protein. The sample holds 350,000 to 500,000 distinct CDR3 sequences, approximately 14% seen once. Sequencing used blood. Receptors were obtained from a woman between 18 and 29 years old with Graves' hyperthyroidism.

This clonotype turned up a few times. The junction differs from germline at one of its ends, possibly a read error. The J gene is TRBJ2-2, the V gene TRBV6-1, with TRBD1 identical over 7 bases. The V gene's germline CDR1 is MNHNS and CDR2 SASEGT. The CDR3 sequence is 15 residues long. In DNA, the CDR3 is TGTGCCACCAGTGCGGACAGGAAGAACACCGGGGAGCTGTTTTTT. Its translation is CATSADRKNTGELFF.

This clonotype has just a few counts. The chain combines TRBV30 with TRBJ1-2; D is undetermined. This CDR3 is 14 amino acids long. CDR1 is GTSNPN and CDR2 is SVGIG in the germline V gene (reference sequence). Trimming removed 0 bases from V and 5 bases from J, with 13 bases in between. CDR3 protein: CAWSVASKGYGYTF. The CDR3 nucleotides read TGTGCCTGGAGTGTCGCCTCGAAGGGATATGGCTACACCTTC.

This clonotype was observed a handful of times. A read error may be the cause here, since a much bigger clone is one base away. The chain has TRBV3-1 and TRBJ1-1; D is unresolved. V was shortened by 8 bases and J by 5 bases, with 15 bases between the two germline ends. This CDR3 has 13 residues. From germline, CDR1 is LGHDT and CDR2 YNNKEL (reference sequence). The CDR3: CASRSDARTEAFF. CDR3 coding DNA: TGTGCCAGCCGCTCCGATGCGCGGACTGAAGCTTTCTTT. Filled out from reference TRBV3-1 and TRBJ1-1, the complete variable domain reads DTAVSQTPKYLVTQMGNDKSIKCEQNLGHDTMYWYKQDSKKFLKIMFSYNNKELIINETVPNRFSPKSPDKAHLNLHINSLELGDSAVYFCASRSDARTEAFFGQGTRLTVV.

This clonotype was seen more than once but under ten times. The gene calls are TRBV13 and TRBJ2-1; D is possibly TRBD2 (7 bases). Trimming removed 1 base at V and 4 bases at J, with 14 bases between. The CDR3 has 16 amino acids. The germline V gene has CDR1 PRHDT and CDR2 FYEKMQ (reference sequence). CDR3 residues: CASSLEGGAPYNEQFF. The CDR3 nucleotides read TGTGCCAGCAGCTTAGAAGGGGGGGCGCCTTACAATGAGCAGTTCTTC.

This clonotype has at least ten counts. The rearrangement links TRBV12-3 or TRBV12-4 to TRBJ1-2, with 8 nucleotides matching TRBD1. This CDR3 comprises 15 residues. Trimming took 8 bases from V and 8 from J; bases not matched to a gene: 16. CDR3 coding DNA: TGTGCCAGCGGGAAACCAACAGACAGGGGCTGGGGCTACACCTTC. The encoded protein is CASGKPTDRGWGYTF.

The V gene is TRBV29-1, the J gene TRBJ2-7; 7 bases are shared with TRBD2. V lost 6 bases to trimming and J lost 4 bases; unmatched junction nucleotides: 18. The CDR3 extends over 16 amino acids. Germline V gene data show CDR1 as SQVTM and CDR2 as ANQGSEA. CDR3 region: CSVSPRGAGVLYEQYF. CDR3 DNA sequence: TGCAGCGTATCCCCTCGTGGGGCGGGAGTTCTATACGAGCAGTACTTC.

The sample holds many counts of this clonotype. This chain connects TRBV5-1 to TRBJ2-1; 9 bases agree with TRBD1. The CDR3 totals 15 residues. In germline, CDR1 is SGHRS, CDR2 YFSETQ. Unmatched junction bases numbered 7, after V lost 5 bases and J lost 4 bases. DNA of the CDR3: TGCGCCAGCAGTTCTGGACAGGGGTTTTACAATGAGCAGTTCTTC. Its protein is CASSSGQGFYNEQFF. Using reference TRBV5-1 and TRBJ2-1 for the parts outside the CDR3, the full variable domain is KAGVTQTPRYLIKTRGQQVTLSCSPISGHRSVSWYQQTPGQGLQFLFEYFSETQRNKGNFPGRFSGRQFSNSRSEMNVSTLELGDSALYLCASSSGQGFYNEQFFGPGTRLTVL.

This clonotype was counted at least ten times. The J gene is TRBJ2-7, the V gene TRBV20-1; 7 bases agree with TRBD1. This CDR3 has 17 amino acids. Germline CDR1 is DFQATT and CDR2 is SNEGSKA (reference sequence). V lost 1 base and J lost 2; bases outside the gene matches: 14. The CDR3 spells CSARGDGQVGKPYEQYF. The CDR3, as DNA: TGCAGTGCTAGAGGAGACGGACAGGTCGGAAAACCCTACGAGCAGTACTTC.

The J gene is TRBJ1-3, the V gene TRBV12-3 or TRBV12-4; TRBD1 aligns across 7 bases. V lost 5 bases to trimming and J lost 7 bases; unmatched junction nucleotides: 14. There are 16 residues in the CDR3. CDR3: CASSPQSGGKGNTIYF. CDR3 DNA sequence: TGTGCCAGCAGTCCGCAATCAGGGGGAAAGGGGAACACCATATATTTT.

The table lists this clonotype with many counts. This sequence joins TRBV20-1 and TRBJ2-7; 9 bases match TRBD1. Germline V gene data show CDR1 as DFQATT and CDR2 as SNEGSKA (reference sequence). The CDR3 is made up of 14 amino acids. The V segment lost 4 bases and the J segment 3 bases; nucleotides outside the gene matches: 7. The CDR3 nucleotides are TGCAGTGCTACCGAACAGGGGGCAAACTACGAGCAGTACTTC. This encodes CSATEQGANYEQYF.

This clonotype was seen many times. This chain joins TRBV27 and TRBJ2-1; 7 bases agree with TRBD1. Germline CDR1 is MNHEY and CDR2 is SMNVEV (reference sequence). Trimming cost V 6 bases and J 4 bases; bases outside gene matches: 3. This CDR3 contains 13 residues. Here the CDR3 reads CASRGQEYNEQFF. DNA of the CDR3: TGTGCCAGCAGAGGACAGGAGTACAATGAGCAGTTCTTC.

The chain combines TRBV6-1 with TRBJ1-2, with D possibly being TRBD1 (5 bases). This CDR3 has 12 residues. Trimming took off 8 bases at V and 4 bases at J, with 11 bases between the two ends. CDR1 MNHNS and CDR2 SASEGT come from the germline V gene. In nucleotides, the CDR3 is TGTGCCAGCGGAGCAGGGAGCTATGGCTACACCTTC. Translating it yields CASGAGSYGYTF.

In its sample, this clonotype was seen a few times. The rearrangement uses TRBV30 and TRBJ2-1; TRBD2 matches at 9 bases. The CDR3 extends over 20 amino acids. The junction had 20 bases not matched to a gene; V was cut back by 3 bases and J by 2 bases. Germline values: CDR1 GTSNPN, CDR2 SVGIG (reference sequence). The CDR3 here is CAWSPRGLAKLLAAYNEQFF. The CDR3 nucleotides are TGTGCCTGGAGCCCTAGGGGACTAGCTAAACTATTAGCTGCCTACAATGAGCAGTTCTTC. Using reference TRBV30 and TRBJ2-1 for the parts outside the CDR3, the full variable domain is SQTIHQWPATLVQPVGSPLSLECTVEGTSNPNLYWYRQAAGRGLQLLFYSVGIGQISSEVPQNLSASRPQDRQFILSSKKLLLSDSGFYLCAWSPRGLAKLLAAYNEQFFGPGTRLTVL.

This clonotype has ten or more counts. The V call is TRBV20-1, the J call TRBJ1-5; TRBD1 matches 8 bases. V shed 5 bases, J shed 3 bases, and the junction held 9 bases outside the gene matches. This CDR3 contains 15 residues. The germline CDR1 and CDR2 sequences are DFQATT and SNEGSKA (reference sequence). CDR3 bases: TGCAGTGCTTTTCAGGGGGCAGGTGACAATCAGCCCCAGCATTTT. Translated, it gives CSAFQGAGDNQPQHF.

This clonotype was picked up a small number of times. The rearrangement links TRBV27 to TRBJ2-1, with 8 bases fitting TRBD2. The CDR3 is 16 residues long. Germline V gene lookup returns CDR1 MNHEY and CDR2 SMNVEV (reference sequence). Germline trimming cut 2 bases from V and 4 bases from J; bases unmatched to any gene: 7. The chain's CDR3 is CASSLIGSGNYNEQFF. CDR3 bases: TGTGCCAGCAGTTTAATCGGTAGCGGGAATTACAATGAGCAGTTCTTC.